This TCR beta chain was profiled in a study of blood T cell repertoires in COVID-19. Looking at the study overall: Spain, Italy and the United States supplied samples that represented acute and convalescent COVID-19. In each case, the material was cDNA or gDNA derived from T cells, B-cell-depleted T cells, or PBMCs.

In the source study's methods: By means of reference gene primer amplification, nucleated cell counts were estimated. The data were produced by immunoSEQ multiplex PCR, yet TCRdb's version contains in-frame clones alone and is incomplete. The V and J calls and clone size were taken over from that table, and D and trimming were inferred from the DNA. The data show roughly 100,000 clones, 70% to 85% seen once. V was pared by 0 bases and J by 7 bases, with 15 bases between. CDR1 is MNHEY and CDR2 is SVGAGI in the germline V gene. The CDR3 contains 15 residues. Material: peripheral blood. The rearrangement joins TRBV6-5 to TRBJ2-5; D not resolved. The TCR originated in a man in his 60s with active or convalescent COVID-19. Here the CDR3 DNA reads TGTGCCAGCAGTTACTCGAAGATGTCCCTAGGGACCCAGTACTTC. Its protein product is CASSYSKMSLGTQYF.